This record looks at one T cell receptor beta chain sequence and its context. CDR1 DFQATT and CDR2 SNEGSKA come from the germline V gene (reference sequence). The length of the CDR3 is 11 residues. Trimming removed 8 bases from V and 3 bases from J, with 8 bases in between. Sequencing was performed with immunoSEQ multiplex PCR; in TCRdb, only in-frame clones are kept and a portion is missing. Of 150,000 to 200,000 clones in the sample, about 90% were seen once. This sample was included in a study of T cell responses to AZD1222 COVID-19 vaccine. The J gene is TRBJ2-1, the V gene TRBV20-1, with D hard to call. The source is an adult in good health. The material was peripheral blood, obtained on day 0 of AZD1222 vaccination. This CDR3 reads CSLAGYNEQFF. CDR3 nucleotide sequence: TGCAGTTTAGCAGGCTACAATGAGCAGTTCTTC.